A single sample is the source of the 21 T cell receptor beta chains below, sequenced in a study of cytomegalovirus exposure and HLA in healthy donors. Researchers ran the PCR with 60 Vbeta and 13 Jbeta primers. Clones were read by immunoSEQ multiplex PCR, and TCRdb kept only the in-frame ones, dropping some. The sample has around 100,000 clones; around three quarters are singletons. The specimen sequenced was PBMCs. The receptors originated from a woman aged 40 to 55 in good health and CMV-seronegative.

CDR3 in amino acids: CAVSAGQVYEQYF. CDR3 sequence (DNA): TGTGCCGTTTCGGCGGGACAGGTCTACGAGCAGTACTTC. The chain joins TRBV19 to TRBJ2-7, with 8 bases fitting TRBD1. The CDR3 covers 13 residues. The V gene's germline CDR1 is LNHDA and CDR2 SQIVND (reference sequence). The J segment lost 3 bases and the V segment lost 11 bases, leaving 9 bases of the junction unmatched. Filled out from reference TRBV19 and TRBJ2-7, the complete variable domain reads DGGITQSPKYLFRKEGQNVTLSCEQNLNHDAMYWYRQDPGQGLRLIYYSQIVNDFQKGDIAEGYSVSREKKESFPLTVTSAQKNPTAFYLCAVSAGQVYEQYFGPGTRLTVT.

This chain links TRBV30 with TRBJ2-1; TRBD2 matches 9 bases. The trim removed 3 bases at V and 2 bases at J, leaving 8 bases unmatched. The CDR3 length is 16 residues. Germline CDR1 GTSNPN, CDR2 SVGIG (reference sequence). The CDR3 here is CAWSHPQREAYNEQFF. Here the CDR3 DNA reads TGTGCCTGGAGCCACCCTCAGCGGGAGGCCTACAATGAGCAGTTCTTC.

The rearrangement links TRBV19 to TRBJ2-4; D is unresolved. From germline, CDR1 is LNHDA and CDR2 SQIVND (reference sequence). Trimming removed 2 bases from V and 7 bases from J, with 21 bases in between. CDR3 length: 17 residues. The CDR3 is CASSITSYSVIRNIQYF. The CDR3 region has the DNA TGTGCCAGTAGTATAACATCCTACAGTGTTATACGGAACATTCAGTACTTC.

The chain carries TRBV2 and TRBJ2-5; 8 nucleotides align to TRBD1. Germline lookup yields CDR1 SNHLY and CDR2 FYNNEI. The junction had 22 bases not matched to a gene; V was cut back by 10 bases and J by 9 bases. The CDR3 contains 16 residues. DNA for the CDR3: TGTGCCAACAGACAGGGGCCCCTGGTGGGAGGAGGGGCCCAGTACTTC. As protein: CANRQGPLVGGGAQYF.

V is TRBV11-3 and J is TRBJ2-5; D is possibly TRBD2 (7 bases). The CDR3 has 17 residues. Germline CDR1 and CDR2: SGHNT and YENEEA. V was pared by 1 base and J by 1 base, with 16 bases between. CDR3 sequence: CASSLGGGTNIQETQYF. CDR3 DNA sequence: TGTGCCAGCAGCTTAGGAGGGGGGACTAACATCCAAGAGACCCAGTACTTC. Full variable domain (outside the CDR3, taken from reference TRBV11-3 and TRBJ2-5): EAGVVQSPRYKIIEKKQPVAFWCNPISGHNTLYWYLQNLGQGPELLIRYENEEAVDDSQLPKDRFSAERLKGVDSTLKIQPAELGDSAVYLCASSLGGGTNIQETQYFGPGTRLLVL.

This clone has only one observation. The chain uses TRBV27 and TRBJ2-5, with TRBD1 identical over 9 bases. The DNA end favors TRBJ2-7, so the J call may be wrong. The CDR3 is 15 residues long. In germline, CDR1 is MNHEY, CDR2 SMNVEV (reference sequence). The CDR3 here is CASSVGQGLTYEQYF. CDR3 DNA: TGTGCCAGCAGTGTGGGACAGGGTCTTACCTACGAGCAGTACTTC.

The J gene is TRBJ1-1, the V gene TRBV10-3, with 8 positions matching TRBD1. Trimming removed 6 bases from V and 1 base from J; junction bases left unmatched: 4. CDR3 length: 14 amino acids. Germline CDR1 is ENHRY and CDR2 is SYGVKD. For the CDR3, the DNA is TGTGCCATCAGGACCGACAGGGGGAACACTGAAGCTTTCTTT. Translating gives CAIRTDRGNTEAFF.

The V and J genes are TRBV4-3 and TRBJ2-3; 11 nucleotides match TRBD1. The CDR3 runs to 14 residues. Losses at the gene ends were 5 bases for V and 6 bases for J; bases not matched to a gene: 4. Germline loops: CDR1 LGHNA, CDR2 YSLEER. The CDR3 DNA reads as TGCGCCAGCAGCTGGGACAGGGGGACGGATACGCAGTATTTT. Encoded protein: CASSWDRGTDTQYF.

The gene calls are TRBV19 and TRBJ2-2; TRBD2 might be the D (5 bases). The CDR3 is 13 amino acids. CDR1 and CDR2 from the germline V gene are LNHDA and SQIVND (reference sequence). The ends were cut back, 2 bases at V and 7 bases at J, with 8 bases in the middle. The chain's CDR3 is CASSIRAGGELFF. CDR3 sequence (DNA): TGTGCCAGTAGTATAAGGGCGGGCGGGGAGCTGTTTTTT.

This clone was picked up one time. The V gene is TRBV30, the J gene TRBJ2-6; D may be TRBD2 (6 bases). Germline V gene data show CDR1 as GTSNPN and CDR2 as SVGIG (reference sequence). This CDR3 comprises 17 residues. With 5 bases removed from V and 2 bases from J, the gap between germline ends came to 19 bases. As DNA, the CDR3 is TGTGCCTGGGGTATGTGGGAGGCCCGGGCTGGGGCCAACGTCCTGACTTTC. Translated, it gives CAWGMWEARAGANVLTF.

This chain joins TRBV28 and TRBJ1-2, with D possibly TRBD1 on 6 matching bases. Germline loops: CDR1 MDHEN, CDR2 SYDVKM. Deletions cut 4 bases from V and 0 bases from J, with 12 bases between. The CDR3 contains 15 residues. CDR3 sequence: CASSWGHAANYGYTF. The CDR3 nucleotides read TGTGCCAGCAGTTGGGGACACGCGGCTAACTATGGCTACACCTTC.

The V gene is TRBV27, the J gene TRBJ1-2; D is unclear. Germline CDR1 is MNHEY and CDR2 is SMNVEV (reference sequence). The CDR3 totals 14 residues. V lost 3 bases, J lost 3 bases, and 11 bases lay in between. Here the CDR3 reads CASSFRSRDYGYTF. The CDR3 DNA reads as TGTGCCAGCAGTTTCCGGTCTCGAGACTATGGCTACACCTTC.

This clone appeared a few times. The gene calls are TRBV4-2 and TRBJ1-5, with D uncertain. The V and J ends lost 1 base and 0 bases respectively, with 7 bases between them. Germline values: CDR1 LGHNA, CDR2 YNFKEQ. The CDR3 has 15 residues. In DNA, the CDR3 is TGTGCCAGCAGCCAAGCGCACTATAGCAATCAGCCCCAGCATTTT. As protein: CASSQAHYSNQPQHF.

The chain recombines TRBV19 with TRBJ1-5; D might be TRBD1 (6 bases). V shed 8 bases and J shed 4 bases, with 12 bases lying between them. CDR1 and CDR2 (germline): LNHDA, SQIVND (reference sequence). The CDR3 has 13 residues. The DNA for the CDR3 is TGTGCCAGTGCCCTTACAGGGAATCAGCCCCAGCATTTT. This encodes CASALTGNQPQHF.

J is TRBJ2-5 and V is TRBV11-2; 8 bases map to TRBD2. Germline V gives CDR1 SGHAT, CDR2 FQNNGV. The trim removed 5 bases at V and 2 bases at J, leaving 4 bases unmatched. This CDR3 region has 14 residues. This CDR3 reads CASSPGTRQETQYF. In nucleotides, the CDR3 is TGTGCCAGCAGCCCCGGGACTAGACAAGAGACCCAGTACTTC.

The chain employs TRBV30 and TRBJ1-5, with unresolved D. The CDR3 runs to 12 residues. CDR1 and CDR2 from the germline V gene are GTSNPN and SVGIG (reference sequence). V was pared by 2 bases and J by 2 bases, with 4 bases between. Written as DNA, the CDR3 is TGTGCCTGGAGTCCGGGCAATCAGCCCCAGCATTTT. This sequence encodes CAWSPGNQPQHF.

The chain recombines TRBV28 with TRBJ2-1; 14 bases fit TRBD2. CDR1 is MDHEN, CDR2 SYDVKM, per germline. This CDR3 is 17 amino acids long. Trimming at V came to 4 bases and at J to 7 bases, leaving 9 bases not matched to a gene. CDR3 bases: TGTGCCAGCAGTTCCCGACTAGCGGGGGGGCCGATAAATGAGCAGTTCTTC. This sequence encodes CASSSRLAGGPINEQFF.

This sequence joins TRBV6-4 and TRBJ1-3; D gene unclear. Germline V gives CDR1 MRHNA, CDR2 SNTAGT. V was shortened by 0 bases and J by 2 bases, with 8 bases between the two germline ends. The CDR3 length is 15 residues. In DNA, the CDR3 is TGTGCCAGCAGTGACTCAGAGTTCCCTGGAAACACCATATATTTT. This translates into CASSDSEFPGNTIYF.

The chain is built from TRBV5-1 and TRBJ1-4; 8 bases match TRBD1. The junction had 9 bases not matched to a gene; V was cut back by 3 bases and J by 2 bases. Germline V gives CDR1 SGHRS, CDR2 YFSETQ. The CDR3 totals 17 residues. This CDR3 is CASSSAPAGGTNEKLFF. As DNA, the CDR3 is TGCGCCAGCAGCTCGGCCCCCGCAGGGGGCACTAATGAAAAACTGTTTTTT.

The rearrangement uses TRBV28 and TRBJ2-7; TRBD2 agrees at 7 bases. The CDR3 sequence is 16 residues long. V was pared by 3 bases and J by 2 bases, with 10 bases of the junction left unmatched. Looked up from germline, CDR1 is MDHEN and CDR2 is SYDVKM. CDR3 region: CASSLGGGGVPYEQYF. The CDR3 region has the DNA TGTGCCAGCAGTTTGGGTGGGGGAGGGGTCCCCTACGAGCAGTACTTC.

The chain recombines TRBV28 with TRBJ2-6, with a weak D call TRBD1 (5 bases). This CDR3 is 14 amino acids long. Trimming shortened V by 3 bases and J by 2 bases, and 5 bases separated the two germline ends. Germline assignment: CDR1 MDHEN and CDR2 SYDVKM. CDR3: CASSFRAGANVLTF. The CDR3 DNA is TGTGCCAGCAGTTTCAGGGCTGGGGCCAACGTCCTGACTTTC.